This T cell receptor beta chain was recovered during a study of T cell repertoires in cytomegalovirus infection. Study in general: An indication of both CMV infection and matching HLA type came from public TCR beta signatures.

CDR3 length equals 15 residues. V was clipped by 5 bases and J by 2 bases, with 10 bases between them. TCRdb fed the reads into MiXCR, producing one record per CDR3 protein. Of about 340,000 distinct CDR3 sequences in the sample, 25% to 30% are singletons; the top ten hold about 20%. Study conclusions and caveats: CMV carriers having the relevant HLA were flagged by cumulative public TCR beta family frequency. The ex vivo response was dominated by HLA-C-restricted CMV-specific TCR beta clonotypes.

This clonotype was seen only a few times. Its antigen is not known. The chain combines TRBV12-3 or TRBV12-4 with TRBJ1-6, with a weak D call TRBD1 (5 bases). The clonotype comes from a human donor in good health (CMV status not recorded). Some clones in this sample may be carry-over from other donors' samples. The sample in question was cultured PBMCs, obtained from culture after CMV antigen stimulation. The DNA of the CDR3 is TGTGCCAGCAGTGGTGCAGGGACCTATAATTCACCCCTCCACTTT. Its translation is CASSGAGTYNSPLHF.